This entry lists 6 T cell receptor beta chains sequenced from one sample in a study of blood T cell repertoires in COVID-19. Method: immunoSEQ multiplex PCR; TCRdb's copy keeps in-frame clones and lacks some. The sample holds about 63,000 clones, 88% seen once. The sequenced sample was peripheral blood. The receptors here all came from a human donor in a cohort sampled during active COVID-19.

V gene TRBV7-2 combines with J gene TRBJ2-1; 9 bases align to TRBD2. The V and J ends lost 3 bases and 4 bases, in that order; junction bases with no gene match: 4. Germline V gene lookup returns CDR1 SGHTA and CDR2 FQGNSA. The CDR3 is 15 residues long. The CDR3 is CASSFSLAGYNEQFF. The CDR3 coding sequence is TGTGCCAGCAGCTTTTCCCTAGCGGGGTACAATGAGCAGTTCTTC.

V gene TRBV5-1 combines with J gene TRBJ1-2, with a weak D call TRBD1 (6 bases). The V gene's germline CDR1 is SGHRS and CDR2 YFSETQ. This CDR3 has 12 amino acids. Trimming removed 2 bases from V and 6 bases from J, with 8 bases in between. CDR3 bases: TGCGCCAGCAGCTTAACAGGGCATGGCTACACCTTC. This translates into CASSLTGHGYTF.

The sample holds one count of this clone. The chain recombines TRBV18 with TRBJ2-1, with a possible D match to TRBD2 (6 bases). CDR1 and CDR2 (germline): KGHSH, LQKENI. Trimming removed 2 bases from V and 0 bases from J, with 8 bases in between. The CDR3 has 15 amino acids. CDR3 sequence (DNA): TGTGCCAGCTCACCAGGGGGGAGCTCCTACAATGAGCAGTTCTTC. This sequence encodes CASSPGGSSYNEQFF.

The rearrangement joins TRBV6-2 or TRBV6-3 to TRBJ2-5, with 9 bases aligning to TRBD2. CDR3 length: 16 amino acids. V shed 5 bases and J 5 bases; nucleotides not matched to a gene: 12. Germline CDR1 reads MNHEY; CDR2 reads SVGEGT. The CDR3 bases are TGTGCCAGCAGTCACTTTCGAGCGGGAGGTGAGGAGACCCAGTACTTC. Translating it yields CASSHFRAGGEETQYF.

This sequence joins TRBV9 and TRBJ1-1; D gene unclear. The V and J ends lost 1 base and 6 bases respectively, with 16 bases between them. In germline, CDR1 is SGDLS, CDR2 YYNGEE. CDR3 length: 15 amino acids. The CDR3 here is CASSVSTDARPEAFF. CDR3 sequence (DNA): TGTGCCAGCAGCGTAAGCACAGACGCCCGCCCTGAAGCTTTCTTT. Using reference TRBV9 and TRBJ1-1 for the parts outside the CDR3, the full variable domain is DSGVTQTPKHLITATGQRVTLRCSPRSGDLSVYWYQQSLDQGLQFLIQYYNGEERAKGNILERFSAQQFPDLHSELNLSSLELGDSALYFCASSVSTDARPEAFFGQGTRLTVV.

This rearrangement joins TRBV15 to TRBJ1-4; TRBD1 aligns across 7 bases. CDR1 and CDR2 (germline): LNHNV, YYDKDF (reference sequence). Losses at the gene ends were 1 base for V and 6 bases for J; bases not matched to a gene: 5. The CDR3 runs to 15 residues. CDR3 protein: CATSRVNRGYEKLFF. The CDR3 nucleotides read TGTGCCACCAGCAGAGTCAACAGGGGATATGAAAAACTGTTTTTT.